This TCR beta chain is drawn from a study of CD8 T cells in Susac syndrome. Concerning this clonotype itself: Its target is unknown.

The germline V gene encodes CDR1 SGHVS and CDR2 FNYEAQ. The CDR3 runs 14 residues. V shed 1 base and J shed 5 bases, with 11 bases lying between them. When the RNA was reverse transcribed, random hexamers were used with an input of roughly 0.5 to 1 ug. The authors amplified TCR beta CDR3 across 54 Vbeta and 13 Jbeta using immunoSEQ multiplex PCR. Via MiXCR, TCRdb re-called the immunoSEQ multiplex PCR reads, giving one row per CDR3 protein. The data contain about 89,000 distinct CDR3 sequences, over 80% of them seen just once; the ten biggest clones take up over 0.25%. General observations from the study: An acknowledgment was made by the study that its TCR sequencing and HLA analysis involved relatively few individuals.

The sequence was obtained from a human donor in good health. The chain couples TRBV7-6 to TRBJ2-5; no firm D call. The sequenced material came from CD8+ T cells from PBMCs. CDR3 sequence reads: CASSLVGEQETQYF. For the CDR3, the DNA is TGTGCCAGCAGCTTAGTCGGAGAGCAGGAGACCCAGTACTTC.